The present T cell receptor beta chain was sequenced within a study of blood T cell repertoires in COVID-19. Overall study context: Acute and convalescent COVID-19 specimens originated in the United States, Italy and Spain.

This CDR3 contains 14 residues. Trimming removed 3 bases from V and 8 bases from J; junction bases left unmatched: 1. Germline V gives CDR1 SGHAT, CDR2 FQNNGV. The authors' processing: Estimation of nucleated cell counts was performed using reference gene primer amplification. Profiled with immunoSEQ multiplex PCR; TCRdb holds only in-frame clones, not every one. The V and J calls and clone size are taken from that table; D and trimming were inferred from the DNA. The sample has 160,000 or so clones; 79% are singletons. This chain connects TRBV11-2 to TRBJ1-6, with TRBD1 matching over 10 bases. The sample comprised peripheral blood. The TCR originated in a woman in her sixties with COVID-19, enrolled during active disease. The CDR3 DNA sequence: TGTGCCAGCAGCTTTGGGACAGGGGATTCACCCCTCCACTTT. As protein: CASSFGTGDSPLHF. The entire variable domain, with the rest obtained from reference TRBV11-2 and TRBJ1-6, is as follows: EAGVAQSPRYKIIEKRQSVAFWCNPISGHATLYWYQQILGQGPKLLIQFQNNGVVDDSQLPKDRFSAERLKGVDSTLKIQPAKLEDSAVYLCASSFGTGDSPLHFGNGTRLTVT.